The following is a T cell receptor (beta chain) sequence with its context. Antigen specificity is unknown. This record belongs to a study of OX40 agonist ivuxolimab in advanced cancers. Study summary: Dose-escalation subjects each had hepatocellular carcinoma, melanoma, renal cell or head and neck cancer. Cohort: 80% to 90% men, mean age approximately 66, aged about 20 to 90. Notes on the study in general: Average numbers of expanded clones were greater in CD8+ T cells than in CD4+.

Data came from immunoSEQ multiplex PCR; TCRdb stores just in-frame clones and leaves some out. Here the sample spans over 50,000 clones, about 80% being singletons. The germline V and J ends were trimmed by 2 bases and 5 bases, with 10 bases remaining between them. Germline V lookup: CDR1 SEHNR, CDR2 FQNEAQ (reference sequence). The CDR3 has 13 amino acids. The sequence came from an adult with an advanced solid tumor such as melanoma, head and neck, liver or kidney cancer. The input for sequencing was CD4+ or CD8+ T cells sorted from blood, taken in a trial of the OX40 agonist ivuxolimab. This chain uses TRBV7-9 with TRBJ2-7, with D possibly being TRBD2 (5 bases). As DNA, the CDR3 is TGTGCCAGCAGCTTATCTAGCCCTAACGAGCAGTACTTC. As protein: CASSLSSPNEQYF.